The clone carrying this TCR beta chain is termed medium-sized. Its specificity is not known. V was pared by 1 base and J by 5 bases, with 8 bases between. In germline, CDR1 is SEHNR, CDR2 FQNEAQ (reference sequence). The length of the CDR3 is 13 residues. One entry per CDR3 protein, called by TCRdb with MiXCR from the 5' RACE reads. The repertoire holds thousands of distinct CDR3 sequences, more than 15% seen once, with 3.5% in the top ten. Study-wide results and limits: Tumor-infiltrating Treg TCR alpha and beta sequences overlapped most with tumor naive CD4+ T cells, then blood naive.

This sequence joins TRBV7-9 and TRBJ2-5; D perhaps matches TRBD1 (5 bases). This receptor was identified in a female donor with breast cancer. The sample comprised memory CD4+ T cells sorted from blood. Regarding subset: memory CD4+ T cells, CD4+CD45RO+CD25-. This CDR3 is CASSLEGPETQYF. CDR3 DNA: TGTGCCAGCAGCTTAGAGGGGCCCGAGACCCAGTACTTC.